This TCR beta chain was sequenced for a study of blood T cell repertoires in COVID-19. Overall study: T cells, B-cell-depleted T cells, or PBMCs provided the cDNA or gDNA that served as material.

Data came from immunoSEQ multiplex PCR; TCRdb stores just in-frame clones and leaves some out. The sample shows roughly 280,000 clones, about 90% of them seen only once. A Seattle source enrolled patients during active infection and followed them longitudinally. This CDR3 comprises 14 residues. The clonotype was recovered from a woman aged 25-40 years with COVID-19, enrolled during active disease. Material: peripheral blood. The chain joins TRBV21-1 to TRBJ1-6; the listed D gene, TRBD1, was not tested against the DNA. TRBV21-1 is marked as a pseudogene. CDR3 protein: CASSLTLTGRALHF. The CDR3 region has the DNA TGTGCCAGCAGTCTTACATTGACAGGGCGGGCCCTCCACTTT.